Listed here are 5 T cell receptor beta chains from one sample, sequenced in a study of control samples from healthy donors and cancer patients. Here immunoSEQ multiplex PCR was the method, and the copy in TCRdb shows in-frame clones only, minus some. This table has 40,000 to 50,000 clones, less than 90% appearing once. What was sequenced was blood. These receptors were obtained from a man aged 55 to 70 in good health.

The chain combines TRBV6-5 with TRBJ2-2; unclear D gene. The CDR3 consists of 14 residues. The V gene's germline CDR1 is MNHEY and CDR2 SVGAGI. Trimming took off 6 bases at V and 0 bases at J, with 8 bases between the two ends. The CDR3, as DNA: TGTGCCAGCAGCGTGGACCCGAACACCGGGGAGCTGTTTTTT. Translating gives CASSVDPNTGELFF.

This rearrangement joins TRBV5-8 to TRBJ1-1, with TRBD1 matching 7 bases. The CDR3 loop spans 14 amino acids. CDR1 is SGHTS, CDR2 YDEGEE, per germline. V dropped 5 bases and J dropped 5; count of bases not matched to a gene: 9. The CDR3: CASRLTGRGTEAFF. The CDR3 nucleotides read TGTGCCAGCAGATTGACAGGGAGAGGGACTGAAGCTTTCTTT.

The genes are TRBV30 and TRBJ1-1; TRBD1 matches 8 bases. Germline V gene sequence: CDR1 GTSNPN, CDR2 SVGIG (reference sequence). The V gene end was trimmed by 7 bases and the J gene end by 4 bases; junction bases not matched to a gene: 11. This CDR3 spans 14 amino acids. CDR3 bases: TGTGCCTTCAGACAGGGGCGGTGGAGCACTGAAGCTTTCTTT. Translating it yields CAFRQGRWSTEAFF.

The chain has TRBV11-2 and TRBJ2-1; no clear D gene. Trimming removed 5 bases at V and 14 bases at J, with 19 bases between. CDR3 length: 13 amino acids. The V gene's germline CDR1 is SGHAT and CDR2 FQNNGV. The CDR3 DNA follows: TGTGCCAGCAGCACAGAGCCCCTGGGAAGAAAGTTCTTC. Translation: CASSTEPLGRKFF.

The chain carries TRBV12-3 or TRBV12-4 and TRBJ1-3; D uncertain. Trimming removed 2 bases from V and 10 bases from J, with 12 bases in between. This CDR3 region has 13 residues. The DNA of the CDR3 is TGTGCCAGCAGTTTATCCCCCAAAAGAACCATATATTTT. This encodes CASSLSPKRTIYF.